This entry lists 17 T cell receptor beta chains sequenced from one sample in a study of T cell repertoires in cytomegalovirus infection. These receptors lack a known antigen. TCRdb re-analysed the reads in MiXCR, keeping a single row per CDR3 protein. Here the sample spans about 360,000 distinct CDR3 sequences, about 32% being singletons. The specimen was cultured PBMCs, collected from culture after CMV antigen stimulation. These receptors were collected from a human donor in good health (CMV status not recorded). Some clones in this sample may be carry-over from other donors' samples.

Here the CDR3 reads CAWSSGTLLRPPKYGGQFF. CDR3 sequence (DNA): TGTGCCTGGAGTTCCGGGACCCTCCTCCGGCCCCCTAAGTACGGAGGGCAGTTCTTC. The rearrangement joins TRBV30 to TRBJ2-1; D tentatively fits TRBD1 or TRBD2 (5 bases each). V was clipped by 2 bases and J by 12 bases, with 35 bases between them. The germline CDR1 and CDR2 sequences are GTSNPN and SVGIG (reference sequence). The CDR3 length is 19 residues. Supplemented by reference TRBV30 and TRBJ2-1, the full variable domain reads SQTIHQWPATLVQPVGSPLSLECTVEGTSNPNLYWYRQAAGRGLQLLFYSVGIGQISSEVPQNLSASRPQDRQFILSSKKLLLSDSGFYLCAWSSGTLLRPPKYGGQFFGPGTRLTVL.

The chain is built from TRBV20-1 and TRBJ2-5, with D hard to call. The CDR3 covers 11 residues. The ends were cut back, 1 base at V and 2 bases at J, with 2 bases in the middle. Germline V gene data show CDR1 as DFQATT and CDR2 as SNEGSKA (reference sequence). The CDR3 nucleotides are TGCAGTGCTAGAGGGCAAGAGACCCAGTACTTC. Protein: CSARGQETQYF.

This rearrangement joins TRBV9 to TRBJ2-5, with D perhaps matching TRBD1 or TRBD2 (7 bases each). Trimming left V 4 bases short and J 4 bases short, with 17 bases between. Per the germline V gene, CDR1 is SGDLS and CDR2 is YYNGEE. The CDR3 spans 15 residues. The CDR3 bases are TGTGCCAGCAGCCCAGGGGGGGGTCCCGGAGAGACCCAGTACTTC. It translates to CASSPGGGPGETQYF.

This clonotype was seen just once. The chain uses TRBV24-1 and TRBJ2-3, with D perhaps matching TRBD1 or TRBD2 (5 bases each). The germline V and J ends were trimmed by 4 bases and 8 bases, with 15 bases remaining between them. CDR1 and CDR2 (germline): KGHDR, SFDVKD. The CDR3 is 14 amino acids. The CDR3 bases are TGTGCCACCAGTGAATCCGGGGCCCTTTCTACGCAGTATTTT. Translated: CATSESGALSTQYF.

The rearrangement links TRBV7-2 to TRBJ2-5; TRBD2 matches 7 bases. Germline trimming cut 1 base from V and 2 bases from J; bases unmatched to any gene: 4. CDR3 length: 15 residues. Germline values: CDR1 SGHTA, CDR2 FQGNSA. The CDR3 here is CASSLVGGGQETQYF. CDR3 nucleotides: TGTGCCAGCAGCTTAGTTGGGGGGGGTCAAGAGACCCAGTACTTC. Variable domain in full (rest from reference TRBV7-2 and TRBJ2-5): GAGVSQSPSNKVTEKGKDVELRCDPISGHTALYWYRQSLGQGLEFLIYFQGNSAPDKSGLPSDRFSAERTGGSVSTLTIQRTQQEDSAVYLCASSLVGGGQETQYFGPGTRLLVL.

The rearrangement links TRBV10-3 to TRBJ2-7; D might be TRBD2 (6 bases). The V gene lost 0 bases and the J gene lost 2 bases, with 11 bases spanning the gap. The germline gives CDR1 ENHRY, CDR2 SYGVKD. The CDR3 has 15 residues. The CDR3 sequence: CAISESPSVAYEQYV. CDR3 coding DNA: TGTGCCATCAGTGAGTCTCCTAGCGTGGCCTACGAGCAGTACGTC.

The chain joins TRBV5-6 to TRBJ1-5; D gene ambiguous. The CDR3 totals 15 residues. Germline CDR1 reads SGHDT; CDR2 reads YYEEEE. With 1 base removed from V and 3 bases from J, the gap between germline ends came to 11 bases. The CDR3 sequence: CASSLYFEPNQPQHF. The CDR3 nucleotides read TGTGCCAGCAGCTTGTATTTTGAGCCCAATCAGCCCCAGCATTTT.

This clonotype was picked up a small number of times. CDR3 in DNA: TGTGCTAGTGGTTTGGCGGGTTTGGCGGGAGAAGAGACCCAGTACTTC. Amino acid sequence: CASGLAGLAGEETQYF. The chain employs TRBV12-5 and TRBJ2-5, with 7 nucleotides matching TRBD2. J lost 3 bases, V lost 1 base, and 8 bases had no gene match. Germline V lookup: CDR1 LGHNT, CDR2 FRNRAP. The CDR3 covers 16 residues.

This clonotype was detected a few times. The V call is TRBV7-8, the J call TRBJ2-1; D ambiguous. The CDR3 covers 14 residues. The germline V gene has CDR1 SGHVS and CDR2 FQNEAQ. V shed 5 bases and J shed 7 bases, with 15 bases lying between them. CDR3 DNA sequence: TGTGCCAGCAGCAAAAATAGGGTCGGGAATGAGCAGTTCTTC. It encodes CASSKNRVGNEQFF.

This clonotype was picked up a small number of times. J is TRBJ2-1 and V is TRBV7-2; D may be TRBD2 (6 bases). Trimming took 5 bases from V and 10 from J, leaving 15 bases between them. Germline CDR1 reads SGHTA; CDR2 reads FQGNSA. The CDR3 length is 13 residues. The CDR3 DNA is TGTGCCAGCAGCCTTAGTACTAGCTCCGAGCAGTTCTTC. Its translation is CASSLSTSSEQFF.

This clonotype was seen a few times. The V call is TRBV19, the J call TRBJ2-2; no firm D call. CDR3 length: 12 amino acids. The germline gives CDR1 LNHDA, CDR2 SQIVND (reference sequence). V lost 9 bases to trimming and J lost 6 bases, with 11 bases between them. The CDR3 region is CASALGPGELFF. In DNA, the CDR3 is TGTGCCAGCGCCCTAGGGCCCGGGGAGCTGTTTTTT. Full variable domain (missing parts from reference TRBV19 and TRBJ2-2): DGGITQSPKYLFRKEGQNVTLSCEQNLNHDAMYWYRQDPGQGLRLIYYSQIVNDFQKGDIAEGYSVSREKKESFPLTVTSAQKNPTAFYLCASALGPGELFFGEGSRLTVL.

The table lists this clonotype with a few counts. The CDR3 DNA reads TGTGCCAGCAGCGAAGCGGGCTACACAGATACGCAGTATTTT. This gives the protein CASSEAGYTDTQYF. The chain recombines TRBV28 with TRBJ2-3, with a weak D call TRBD2 (6 bases). Germline-derived CDR1 and CDR2 are MDHEN and SYDVKM. This CDR3 region has 14 residues. The germline V and J ends were trimmed by 6 bases and 2 bases, with 12 bases remaining between them.

V and J are TRBV7-9 and TRBJ2-3; D is unclear. CDR3 length: 12 amino acids. Germline-derived CDR1 and CDR2 are SEHNR and FQNEAQ (reference sequence). Trimming pared 5 bases from V and 6 bases from J, leaving 9 bases between. For the CDR3, the DNA is TGTGCCAGCAGCCGAAATCCGGATACGCAGTATTTT. Translating gives CASSRNPDTQYF.

This clonotype has just a few counts. The chain uses TRBV10-3 and TRBJ2-1; maybe TRBD2 (6 bases). This CDR3 contains 14 residues. Germline assignment: CDR1 ENHRY and CDR2 SYGVKD. The V and J ends lost 4 bases and 6 bases respectively, with 13 bases between them. CDR3 DNA sequence: TGTGCCATCAGTGCGGGGGAGAGAGTCAATGAGCAGTTCTTC. Amino acids: CAISAGERVNEQFF.

This clonotype was detected only a few times. V gene TRBV7-3 combines with J gene TRBJ2-2; D perhaps matches TRBD1 (5 bases). This CDR3 comprises 13 residues. Trimming pared 5 bases from V and 5 bases from J, leaving 9 bases between. Germline-derived CDR1 and CDR2 are SGHTA and FQGTGA. The CDR3 spells CASSNQGTGELFF. CDR3 sequence (DNA): TGTGCCAGCAGCAATCAGGGTACCGGGGAGCTGTTTTTT.

The chain has TRBV7-2 and TRBJ2-1, with D perhaps TRBD1 or TRBD2 (5 bases each). V was trimmed by 5 bases and J by 3 bases, leaving 14 bases between them. CDR1 and CDR2 from the germline V gene are SGHTA and FQGNSA. This CDR3 has 15 residues. CDR3 protein: CASSASGTLYNEQFF. The CDR3 nucleotides are TGTGCCAGCAGCGCCTCAGGGACCCTCTACAATGAGCAGTTCTTC.

The chain employs TRBV6-2 or TRBV6-3 and TRBJ2-1; D may be TRBD2 (5 bases). The CDR3 length is 15 residues. V lost 2 bases to trimming and J lost 6 bases, with 14 bases between them. Germline CDR1 MNHEY, CDR2 SVGEGT. The CDR3 bases are TGTGCCAGCAGTTACCGAGGGATAAGGAGCAATGAGCAGTTCTTC. Encoded protein: CASSYRGIRSNEQFF.